This is a list of T cell receptor beta chains from one sample in a study of cytomegalovirus exposure and HLA in healthy donors. Assay: immunoSEQ multiplex PCR; the TCRdb copy retains only in-frame clones and omits some. In the table there are about 180,000 clones, around three quarters of which are singletons. The sequencing input was PBMCs. These receptors all stem from a woman aged 30 to 39 in good health and CMV-seropositive. Each CDR3 is given without its conserved first and last residue.

TRBV19,TRBJ2-7,ASSIRGYEQY
TRBV11-3,TRBJ1-1,ASSLTPTVDAF
TRBV10-3,TRBJ1-5,AIREGGVASTQH
TRBV6-6,TRBJ2-1,ASMPSGGAYNEQF
TRBV10-3,TRBJ2-3,AISPGLAGADTQY
TRBV2,TRBJ1-5,ASSEEGGHGQPQH
TRBV6-6,TRBJ1-1,ASSTQGDGTEAF
TRBV19,TRBJ1-1,ASSPSGTGGTEAF
TRBV5-1,TRBJ2-2,ASSLASGGTGELF
TRBV5-5,TRBJ1-5,ASSLVTGTGGWGNQPQH
TRBV7-9,TRBJ1-3,ASSIRDRVSSGNTIY
TRBV10-2,TRBJ1-1,ASTQGDTEAF
TRBV11-3,TRBJ2-3,ASSRGGSTDTQY
TRBV25-1,TRBJ1-6,ASSERDRVNSPLH
TRBV28,TRBJ1-2,ASRQGQGRDGYT
TRBV30,TRBJ1-5,AWSVKGARINQPQH
TRBV28,TRBJ1-2,ASGAPGFYGYT
TRBV5-1,TRBJ2-7,ASSSPSGGGEQY
TRBV7-2,TRBJ1-4,ASSSHRDSMKLF
TRBV5-6,TRBJ2-7,ASSWSRGPYEQY
TRBV19,TRBJ2-7,ASSQTGRENYEQY
TRBV5-6,TRBJ2-6,ASSLGTHSSGANVLT
TRBV4-1,TRBJ1-5,ASSQGRTGGGPQH
TRBV9,TRBJ2-3,ASSVAPQGQGADTQY